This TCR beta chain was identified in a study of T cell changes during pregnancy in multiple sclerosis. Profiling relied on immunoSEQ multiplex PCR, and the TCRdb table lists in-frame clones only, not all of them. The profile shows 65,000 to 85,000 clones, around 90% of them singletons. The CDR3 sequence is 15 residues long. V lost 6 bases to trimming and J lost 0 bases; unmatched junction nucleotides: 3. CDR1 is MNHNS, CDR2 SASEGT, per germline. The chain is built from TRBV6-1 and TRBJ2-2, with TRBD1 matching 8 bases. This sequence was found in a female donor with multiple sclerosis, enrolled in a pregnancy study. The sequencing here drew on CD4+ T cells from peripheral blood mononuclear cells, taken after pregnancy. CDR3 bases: TGTGCCAGCAGATCGGACAGGGCGAACACCGGGGAGCTGTTTTTT. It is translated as CASRSDRANTGELFF.